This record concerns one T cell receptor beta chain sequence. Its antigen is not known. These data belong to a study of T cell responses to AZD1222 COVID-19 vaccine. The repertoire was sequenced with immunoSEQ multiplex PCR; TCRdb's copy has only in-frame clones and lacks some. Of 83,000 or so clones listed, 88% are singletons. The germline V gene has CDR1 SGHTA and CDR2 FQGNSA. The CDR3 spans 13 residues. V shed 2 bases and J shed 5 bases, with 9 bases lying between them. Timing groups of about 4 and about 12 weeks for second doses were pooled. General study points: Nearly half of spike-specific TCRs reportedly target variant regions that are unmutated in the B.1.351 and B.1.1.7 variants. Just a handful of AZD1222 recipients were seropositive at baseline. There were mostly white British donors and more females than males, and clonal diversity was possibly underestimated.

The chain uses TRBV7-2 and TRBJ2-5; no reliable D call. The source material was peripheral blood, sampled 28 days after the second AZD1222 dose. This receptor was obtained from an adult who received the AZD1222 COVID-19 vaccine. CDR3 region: CASSLSRLETQYF. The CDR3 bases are TGTGCCAGCAGCTTAAGCCGCCTGGAGACCCAGTACTTC.